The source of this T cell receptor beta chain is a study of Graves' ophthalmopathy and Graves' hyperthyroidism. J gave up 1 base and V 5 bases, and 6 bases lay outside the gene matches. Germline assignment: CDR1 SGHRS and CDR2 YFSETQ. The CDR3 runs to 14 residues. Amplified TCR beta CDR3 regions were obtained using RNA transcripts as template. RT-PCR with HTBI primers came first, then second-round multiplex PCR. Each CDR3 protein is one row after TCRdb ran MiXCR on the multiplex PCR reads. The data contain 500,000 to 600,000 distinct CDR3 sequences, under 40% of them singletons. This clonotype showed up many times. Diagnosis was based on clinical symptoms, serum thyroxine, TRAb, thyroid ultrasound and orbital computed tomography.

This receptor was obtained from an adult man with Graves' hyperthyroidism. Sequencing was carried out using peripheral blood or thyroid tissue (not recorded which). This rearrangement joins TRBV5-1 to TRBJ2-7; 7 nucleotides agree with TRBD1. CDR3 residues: CASSRQGTSYEQYF. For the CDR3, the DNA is TGCGCCAGCAGTCGACAGGGAACTTCCTACGAGCAGTACTTC.